This entry features one T cell receptor beta chain sequence. No antigen is known for it. Together with a sample-barcoded 5' primer, a J-beta primer mix was included in a second PCR lasting about 6 to 11 cycles. TCRdb reprocessed the 5' RACE reads with MiXCR, giving one entry per CDR3 protein. The table lists roughly 1,300,000 distinct CDR3 sequences, roughly 64% of them singletons. The V end lost 4 bases, the J end lost 8 bases, and 20 bases lay between the germline ends. This CDR3 region has 16 residues. The data belong to a study of blood T cells in healthy people across ages. About the study: Capture via template switching afforded approximately one barcoded beta molecule per two T cells. Whole-study findings and limits: Among long-lived donors, naive CD4+ cells were more numerous and diversity higher than in aged donors. Estimates of total diversity, which came from one million sequenced T cells, were considered to be underestimates.

V usage is TRBV12-3 or TRBV12-4 and J usage is TRBJ1-4; D uncertain. This TCR was recovered from a man younger than 35 in good health. Sequenced sample: blood. CDR3 amino acids: CASSSLTEPPLEKLFF. The CDR3 DNA follows: TGTGCCAGCAGTTCTCTCACCGAGCCCCCTTTGGAAAAACTGTTTTTT.